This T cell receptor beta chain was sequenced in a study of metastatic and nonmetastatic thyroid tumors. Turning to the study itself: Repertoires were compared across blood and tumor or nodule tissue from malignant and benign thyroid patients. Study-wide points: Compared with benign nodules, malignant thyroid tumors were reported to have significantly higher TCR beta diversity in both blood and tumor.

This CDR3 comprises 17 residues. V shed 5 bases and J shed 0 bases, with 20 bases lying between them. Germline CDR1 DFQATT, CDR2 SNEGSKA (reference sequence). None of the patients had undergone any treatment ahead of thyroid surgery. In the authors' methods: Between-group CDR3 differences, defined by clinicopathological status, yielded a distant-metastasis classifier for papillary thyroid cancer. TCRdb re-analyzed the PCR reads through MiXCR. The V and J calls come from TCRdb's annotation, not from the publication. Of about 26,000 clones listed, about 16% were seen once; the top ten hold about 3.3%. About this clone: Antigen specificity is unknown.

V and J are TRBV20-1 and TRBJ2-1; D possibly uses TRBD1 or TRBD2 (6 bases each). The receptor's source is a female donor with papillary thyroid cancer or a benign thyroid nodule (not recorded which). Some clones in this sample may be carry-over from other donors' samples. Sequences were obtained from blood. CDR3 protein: CSAGGQGLASSYNEQFF. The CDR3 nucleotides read TGCAGTGCTGGAGGGCAGGGGCTAGCCTCCTCCTACAATGAGCAGTTCTTC.